The 17 T cell receptor beta chains in this list originate from one sample, sequenced in a study of blood T cell repertoires in COVID-19 (dated by TCRdb to 2020 to 2022). Receptor libraries were prepared by the immunoSEQ multiplex PCR assay. Imported from immuneACCESS, the table was reduced by TCRdb to in-frame sequences with V and J called. These copies leave out some clones; in studies compared against another copy, an unresolved V gene accounts for under half, and the cause of the remainder is not known. Here the sample has about 160,000 clones; 70% to 80% occur a single time. Around 8% of the sample lies in the top ten. The sequenced material came from peripheral blood. These receptors were collected from a woman aged 60 to 75 with COVID-19, enrolled during active disease.

The rearrangement uses TRBV6-6 and TRBJ1-2; tentative D call: TRBD1 (5 bases). Germline V CDR1 and CDR2: MNHNY, SVGAGI (reference sequence). There are 13 residues in the CDR3. V was trimmed by 6 bases and J by 4 bases, leaving 12 bases between them. CDR3 DNA: TGTGCCAGCAGGGTCAGGGAAGGCTATGGCTACACCTTC. Its translation: CASRVREGYGYTF.

V and J are TRBV9 and TRBJ2-1, with D perhaps matching TRBD2 (5 bases). This CDR3 spans 12 amino acids. Germline-derived CDR1 and CDR2 are SGDLS and YYNGEE. Trimming took off 4 bases at V and 10 bases at J, with 12 bases between the two ends. CDR3 sequence: CASSIRTGEQFF. DNA of the CDR3: TGTGCCAGCAGCATTAGGACTGGCGAGCAGTTCTTC. The full variable domain, with the rest looked up from reference TRBV9 and TRBJ2-1, is DSGVTQTPKHLITATGQRVTLRCSPRSGDLSVYWYQQSLDQGLQFLIQYYNGEERAKGNILERFSAQQFPDLHSELNLSSLELGDSALYFCASSIRTGEQFFGPGTRLTVL.

The chain uses TRBV15 and TRBJ2-2; possibly TRBD2 for D (5 bases). The CDR3 runs 16 residues. Germline CDR1 LNHNV, CDR2 YYDKDF (reference sequence). Between the trimmed V and J ends, which lost 3 bases and 0 bases, there was a span of 11 bases. The CDR3, as DNA: TGTGCCACCAGCAGGAGAGCGGACCCGAACACCGGGGAGCTGTTTTTT. Encoded protein: CATSRRADPNTGELFF.

The CDR3 DNA reads TGCAGTGCTAGATCCAGGGGCGAGCAGTACGTC. It encodes CSARSRGEQYV. This sequence joins TRBV20-1 and TRBJ2-7; D perhaps matches TRBD1 (6 bases). CDR3 length: 11 amino acids. Trimming removed 2 bases from V and 6 bases from J, with 8 bases in between. Germline V gives CDR1 DFQATT, CDR2 SNEGSKA (reference sequence).

V usage is TRBV6-5 and J usage is TRBJ2-5; D gene unclear. CDR3 length: 14 amino acids. The V and J ends lost 7 bases and 4 bases respectively, with 16 bases between them. Germline assignment: CDR1 MNHEY and CDR2 SVGAGI. CDR3 in amino acids: CASTQRRFGETQYF. CDR3 nucleotides: TGTGCCAGCACCCAACGGCGGTTTGGAGAGACCCAGTACTTC.

The chain employs TRBV7-3 and TRBJ1-3, with 7 bases matching TRBD1. V was pared by 5 bases and J by 1 base, with 5 bases of the junction left unmatched. Looked up from germline, CDR1 is SGHTA and CDR2 is FQGTGA. This CDR3 comprises 15 residues. This CDR3 reads CASSATTGSGNTIYF. CDR3 DNA: TGTGCCAGCAGCGCTACGACAGGGTCTGGAAACACCATATATTTT.

This clone was observed once. This chain joins TRBV6-5 and TRBJ1-2, with TRBD1 matching 9 bases. The CDR3 is 14 residues long. V lost 6 bases and J lost 2; bases outside the gene matches: 4. CDR1 is MNHEY and CDR2 is SVGAGI in the germline V gene. The CDR3 DNA reads as TGTGCCAGCAGACAACAGGGGGCGAACTATGGCTACACCTTC. Translating gives CASRQQGANYGYTF.

CDR3 nucleotide sequence: TGTGCCAGCAGCTTGATCCGGGTACTAGCGGATTACAATGAGCAGTTCTTC. This gives the protein CASSLIRVLADYNEQFF. The chain couples TRBV5-8 to TRBJ2-1, with 8 bases fitting TRBD2. The germline CDR1 and CDR2 sequences are SGHTS and YDEGEE. CDR3 length: 17 amino acids. V was clipped by 1 base and J by 4 bases; unmatched bases: 10.

The genes are TRBV6-1 and TRBJ2-2, with 10 bases lining up with TRBD2. J lost 6 bases, V lost 2 bases, and 3 bases had no gene match. The germline V gene encodes CDR1 MNHNS and CDR2 SASEGT. This CDR3 is 15 amino acids long. CDR3 DNA sequence: TGTGCCAGCAGTGAACTAGCGGGAGTGGCCGGGGAGCTGTTTTTT. It yields the protein CASSELAGVAGELFF.

The chain has TRBV19 and TRBJ2-1, with D tentatively TRBD2 (5 bases). Trimming removed 1 base from V and 8 bases from J, with 12 bases in between. The CDR3 spans 14 residues. The germline V gene encodes CDR1 LNHDA and CDR2 SQIVND (reference sequence). In DNA, the CDR3 is TGTGCCAGTAGTATAGGTCTAGCTATGGATGAGCAGTTCTTC. As protein: CASSIGLAMDEQFF.

The chain recombines TRBV6-1 with TRBJ2-3; 12 bases agree with TRBD1. V was clipped by 2 bases and J by 1 base; unmatched bases: 4. The germline V gene has CDR1 MNHNS and CDR2 SASEGT. The CDR3 is 17 residues long. The CDR3 protein is CASSESGQGAGTDTQYF. CDR3 nucleotides: TGTGCCAGCAGTGAATCGGGACAGGGGGCTGGCACAGATACGCAGTATTTT.

In this sample, this clone turned up a few times. The chain links TRBV5-4 to TRBJ2-2; a weak D match, TRBD2 (5 bases). Per germline, CDR1 SGHNT and CDR2 YYREEE (reference sequence). Trimming removed 0 bases from V and 0 bases from J, with 9 bases in between. The CDR3 loop spans 16 amino acids. The CDR3 reads CASSLEGESNTGELFF. The CDR3 DNA follows: TGTGCCAGCAGCTTGGAGGGAGAATCGAACACCGGGGAGCTGTTTTTT.

The chain couples TRBV19 to TRBJ1-2; 7 bases line up with TRBD1. The CDR3 consists of 13 residues. Germline CDR1 and CDR2: LNHDA and SQIVND (reference sequence). V was clipped by 3 bases and J by 3 bases; unmatched bases: 1. The CDR3 bases are TGTGCCAGTAGTATCGGGACAGACTATGGCTACACCTTC. Its translation: CASSIGTDYGYTF.

This chain connects TRBV6-5 to TRBJ1-4, with D possibly matching TRBD1 (5 bases). The germline gives CDR1 MNHEY, CDR2 SVGAGI. V was shortened by 8 bases and J by 6 bases, with 16 bases between the two germline ends. The CDR3 loop spans 14 amino acids. This CDR3 is CASRLQGGYEKLFF. As DNA, the CDR3 is TGTGCCAGCCGCTTGCAGGGAGGGTATGAAAAACTGTTTTTT.

V is TRBV5-1 and J is TRBJ2-3, with 8 bases identical to TRBD2. Germline CDR1 reads SGHRS; CDR2 reads YFSETQ. V was clipped by 4 bases and J by 4 bases; unmatched bases: 14. The CDR3 runs to 17 residues. The CDR3 DNA is TGCGCCAGCAGCGTAGGATCCGGGACTAGGGCGGCAGATACGCAGTATTTT. Translation: CASSVGSGTRAADTQYF. Complete variable domain (other parts from reference TRBV5-1 and TRBJ2-3): KAGVTQTPRYLIKTRGQQVTLSCSPISGHRSVSWYQQTPGQGLQFLFEYFSETQRNKGNFPGRFSGRQFSNSRSEMNVSTLELGDSALYLCASSVGSGTRAADTQYFGPGTRLTVL.

This chain links TRBV7-6 with TRBJ2-1; 9 bases match TRBD2. J gave up 7 bases and V 2 bases, and 9 bases lay outside the gene matches. The CDR3 totals 16 residues. In germline, CDR1 is SGHVS, CDR2 FNYEAQ. CDR3 nucleotides: TGTGCCAGCAGCTTAACGGGCGGGGGGGCCGTAAATGAGCAGTTCTTC. Its translation is CASSLTGGGAVNEQFF.

The chain is built from TRBV6-6 and TRBJ1-3; D ambiguous. From germline, CDR1 is MNHNY and CDR2 SVGAGI (reference sequence). The CDR3 covers 15 residues. V lost 2 bases and J lost 4, with 12 bases in between. CDR3 sequence: CASSYPTGSGNTIYF. In DNA, the CDR3 is TGTGCCAGCAGTTACCCCACCGGTTCCGGAAACACCATATATTTT.